The T cell receptor beta chain described here comes from a study of cytomegalovirus exposure and HLA in healthy donors. With regard to this clone: What it binds is not known.

Trimming shortened V by 7 bases and J by 4 bases, and 16 bases separated the two germline ends. Germline assignment: CDR1 MNHNS and CDR2 SASEGT. This CDR3 spans 14 amino acids. Researchers ran the PCR with 60 Vbeta and 13 Jbeta primers. Using immunoSEQ multiplex PCR, the repertoire was profiled, and TCRdb retains in-frame clones only, with some absent. The sample contains some 180,000 clones, approximately 82% of which appear only once. Findings of the study overall: Some TCR beta chains (164 of them) were listed as cytomegalovirus-associated. Researchers left out some V segments, among them TRBV6-2 and TRBV6-3, as indistinguishable.

This receptor was identified in a man aged 40-50 years in good health and CMV-seropositive. Input material: PBMCs. The chain combines TRBV6-1 with TRBJ1-1, with D tentatively TRBD1 (6 bases). The CDR3 bases are TGTGCCAGCAATAGGGGCGGGGGGCCCACTGAAGCTTTCTTT. It codes for CASNRGGGPTEAFF.